What follows are 2 T cell receptor beta chains derived from one specimen sequenced in a study of CD8 T cells in Susac syndrome. It was with random hexamers that 0.5 to 1 ug RNA was reverse transcribed. TCRdb ran MiXCR on the immunoSEQ multiplex PCR reads and lists one entry per CDR3 protein. The sample records under 550,000 distinct CDR3 sequences, 75% to 90% being singletons. Sequencing was carried out using CD8+ T cells from PBMCs. These receptors all come from a human donor with multiple sclerosis.

The chain uses TRBV5-6 and TRBJ2-1, with 9 bases that match TRBD2. CDR1 is SGHDT, CDR2 YYEEEE, per germline. J gave up 2 bases and V 4 bases, and 7 bases lay outside the gene matches. This CDR3 has 16 residues. This CDR3 is CASSPIRLAAYNEQFF. CDR3 sequence (DNA): TGTGCCAGCAGCCCCATCAGACTAGCGGCCTACAATGAGCAGTTCTTC. The full variable domain, completed using reference TRBV5-6 and TRBJ2-1, is DAGVTQSPTHLIKTRGQQVTLRCSPKSGHDTVSWYQQALGQGPQFIFQYYEEEERQRGNFPDRFSGHQFPNYSSELNVNALLLGDSALYLCASSPIRLAAYNEQFFGPGTRLTVL.

The chain carries TRBV10-3 and TRBJ1-5, with D unresolved. From germline, CDR1 is ENHRY and CDR2 SYGVKD. V lost 9 bases and J 3 bases, leaving 6 bases between the germline ends. The CDR3 length is 11 residues. Written as DNA, the CDR3 is TGTGCCATTGGCCCCAATCAGCCCCAGCATTTT. It is translated as CAIGPNQPQHF.